This T cell receptor beta chain was found in a study of cytomegalovirus exposure and HLA in healthy donors. CDR3 size: 15 residues. V lost 4 bases and J lost 3, with 13 bases in between. The germline V gene encodes CDR1 SGHRS and CDR2 YFSETQ. Only in-frame clones appear in the TCRdb table, and some are missing; sequencing was by immunoSEQ multiplex PCR. Of some 60,000 clones listed, approximately 96% are singletons. General study points: The study put about 180 TCR beta chains on its list as cytomegalovirus-associated. Reported performance of the classifier showed diagnosis of cytomegalovirus status with high specificity and sensitivity.

On this clone itself: What it binds is unknown.

The chain combines TRBV5-1 with TRBJ1-4; D may be TRBD1 (5 bases). What was sequenced was PBMCs. The TCR comes from a man between 18 and 35 years old in good health and CMV-seronegative. The CDR3 reads CASSRDEGANEKLFF. The CDR3 region has the DNA TGCGCCAGCAGCAGAGATGAAGGGGCTAATGAAAAACTGTTTTTT.